The entry below describes one TCR beta chain. The CDR3 loop spans 12 amino acids. CDR1 is LNHDA, CDR2 SQIVND, per germline (reference sequence). The germline V and J ends were trimmed by 2 bases and 7 bases, with 5 bases remaining between them. The data derive from a study of cytomegalovirus exposure and HLA in healthy donors. PCR employed 60 Vbeta and 13 Jbeta primers. The assay was immunoSEQ multiplex PCR, and TCRdb's table has in-frame clones only and misses some. The repertoire holds more than 100,000 clones, with 74% as singletons. This receptor was taken from a woman between 50 and 59 years old in good health and CMV-seropositive. Input material: PBMCs. The chain carries TRBV19 and TRBJ1-4; D remains ambiguous. The CDR3 sequence: CASSIQAEKLFF. CDR3 bases: TGTGCCAGTAGTATACAGGCTGAAAAACTGTTTTTT. The full variable domain, in which reference TRBV19 and TRBJ1-4 provide the parts outside the CDR3, is DGGITQSPKYLFRKEGQNVTLSCEQNLNHDAMYWYRQDPGQGLRLIYYSQIVNDFQKGDIAEGYSVSREKKESFPLTVTSAQKNPTAFYLCASSIQAEKLFFGSGTQLSVL.